A single sample is the source of the 14 T cell receptor beta chains below, sequenced in a study of blood T cell repertoires in COVID-19. Data came from immunoSEQ multiplex PCR; TCRdb stores just in-frame clones and leaves some out. The repertoire holds 150,000 to 200,000 clones, with around 80% as singletons. The sample was peripheral blood. The receptor set was obtained from an elderly woman with acute or convalescent COVID-19.

The J gene is TRBJ2-5, the V gene TRBV12-3 or TRBV12-4; possibly TRBD1 for D (5 bases). Trimming took off 6 bases at V and 7 bases at J, with 15 bases between the two ends. The CDR3 loop spans 13 amino acids. The DNA for the CDR3 is TGTGCCAGCAGCCCTCAGGGATCCGGGACCCAGTACTTC. Translating it yields CASSPQGSGTQYF.

The chain recombines TRBV19 with TRBJ1-1; tentative D call: TRBD1 (6 bases). The CDR3 has 15 residues. The germline CDR1 and CDR2 sequences are LNHDA and SQIVND (reference sequence). With 3 bases removed from V and 1 base from J, the gap between germline ends came to 12 bases. The CDR3 loop is CASSIGGLKNTEAFF. DNA of the CDR3: TGTGCCAGTAGTATCGGGGGGCTAAAGAACACTGAAGCTTTCTTT.

The CDR3: CASSGASTDTQYF. CDR3 sequence (DNA): TGTGCCAGCAGCGGGGCTAGCACAGATACGCAGTATTTT. J is TRBJ2-3 and V is TRBV5-5, with TRBD1 as a possible D gene (5 bases). The CDR3 totals 13 residues. Germline V gives CDR1 SGHKS, CDR2 YYEKEE (reference sequence). V lost 4 bases and J lost 0, with 6 bases in between.

The chain combines TRBV6-4 with TRBJ1-5, with a possible D match to TRBD1 (5 bases). Germline V lookup: CDR1 MRHNA, CDR2 SNTAGT. The CDR3 spans 12 residues. The CDR3 DNA reads TGTGTCCGACAGTATAGCAATCAGCCCCAGCATTTT. Its translation: CVRQYSNQPQHF.

The chain combines TRBV3-1 (or the pseudogene TRBV3-2) with TRBJ2-1; tentative D call: TRBD1 (5 bases). Germline CDR1 and CDR2: LGHDT and YNNKEL (reference sequence). CDR3 length: 15 residues. V was pared by 4 bases and J by 6 bases, with 16 bases between. CDR3 protein: CASSLTDTISNEQFF. DNA of the CDR3: TGTGCCAGCAGCCTAACGGACACGATTTCCAATGAGCAGTTCTTC.

This clone came up a few times. The gene calls are TRBV5-6 and TRBJ2-1; D is unresolved. Germline V gives CDR1 SGHDT, CDR2 YYEEEE. The CDR3 consists of 14 residues. V was trimmed by 0 bases and J by 5 bases, leaving 9 bases between them. CDR3 amino acids: CASSLVGPNNEQFF. In DNA, the CDR3 is TGTGCCAGCAGCTTGGTGGGCCCCAACAATGAGCAGTTCTTC.

The chain's CDR3 is CASRGRGQGAPGYTF. CDR3 DNA sequence: TGTGCCAGTAGGGGGCGTGGACAGGGGGCGCCTGGCTACACCTTC. This rearrangement joins TRBV19 to TRBJ1-2, with 11 bases fitting TRBD1. The CDR3 spans 15 residues. The germline CDR1 and CDR2 sequences are LNHDA and SQIVND (reference sequence). Trimming at V came to 6 bases and at J to 7 bases, leaving 10 bases not matched to a gene.

This chain joins TRBV4-2 and TRBJ2-3; TRBD2 matches at 10 bases. V shed 0 bases and J 4 bases; nucleotides not matched to a gene: 7. The CDR3 has 17 residues. Germline-derived CDR1 and CDR2 are LGHNA and YNFKEQ. The CDR3 DNA is TGTGCCAGCAGCCAAGACCGGCCACTAGCGGGGTCAGATACGCAGTATTTT. Translating it yields CASSQDRPLAGSDTQYF.

This chain links TRBV7-9 with TRBJ2-7, with a weak D call TRBD2 (6 bases). The germline gives CDR1 SEHNR, CDR2 FQNEAQ (reference sequence). V lost 7 bases and J 0 bases, leaving 10 bases between the germline ends. This CDR3 comprises 13 residues. CDR3 bases: TGTGCCAGCATGGAGGGGACCTCCTACGAGCAGTACTTC. Residues: CASMEGTSYEQYF.

This chain connects TRBV15 to TRBJ2-4; D remains ambiguous. V gave up 1 base and J gave up 8 bases, with 9 bases separating them. Germline values: CDR1 LNHNV, CDR2 YYDKDF (reference sequence). This CDR3 is built from 13 residues. The CDR3 bases are TGTGCCACCAGCAGAGGAGAATCGGACATTCAGTACTTC. Its protein is CATSRGESDIQYF.

The chain joins TRBV20-1 to TRBJ2-7; D is unresolved. The CDR3 consists of 11 residues. Germline V CDR1 and CDR2: DFQATT, SNEGSKA (reference sequence). Trimming took off 3 bases at V and 6 bases at J, with 9 bases between the two ends. The CDR3 protein is CSASSASEQYF. The CDR3 DNA reads as TGCAGTGCTAGTTCTGCCAGCGAGCAGTACTTC.

This clone was counted a single time. The sample holds other DNA sequences that translate to the same CDR3. This chain uses TRBV27 with TRBJ1-1, with D possibly TRBD1 on 5 matching bases. Germline V gives CDR1 MNHEY, CDR2 SMNVEV (reference sequence). CDR3 length equals 14 residues. V lost 3 bases and J lost 1, with 9 bases in between. DNA for the CDR3: TGTGCCAGCAGTTTGCGACAGTCGAACACTGAAGCTTTCTTT. This codes for CASSLRQSNTEAFF.

V usage is TRBV5-6 and J usage is TRBJ2-3, with 8 bases fitting TRBD2. The germline V gene has CDR1 SGHDT and CDR2 YYEEEE. The CDR3 totals 16 residues. J lost 1 base, V lost 3 bases, and 7 bases had no gene match. As DNA, the CDR3 is TGTGCCAGCAGCTCCGACTTTAGCGGGGGCACAGATACGCAGTATTTT. Translating gives CASSSDFSGGTDTQYF.

The chain is built from TRBV7-3 and TRBJ1-4, with 10 positions matching TRBD1. The CDR3 extends over 17 amino acids. V lost 5 bases to trimming and J lost 3 bases; unmatched junction nucleotides: 9. CDR1 SGHTA and CDR2 FQGTGA come from the germline V gene. The CDR3 nucleotides read TGTGCCAGCAGCCCGACAGGGGGCCTGAATCCTAATGAAAAACTGTTTTTT. Amino acid sequence: CASSPTGGLNPNEKLFF.